A selection of T cell receptor beta chains follows, all from one sample in a study of T cell responses to AZD1222 COVID-19 vaccine. Generated by immunoSEQ multiplex PCR, the TCRdb table keeps only in-frame clones and is missing some. The repertoire holds roughly 100,000 clones, with more than 90% as singletons. The sequencing used peripheral blood, collected on day 0 of AZD1222 vaccination. The receptor set was obtained from an adult in good health. The CDR3 runs from the conserved cysteine through the conserved F or W. Each record gives: clone size, J gene, D gene, V gene, CDR3 DNA, CDR3 protein. D genes are given only for firm matches. Clone size is not always given. Where it is, it says once, few, many or a class for expanded clones.

size: once
J: TRBJ1-1
D: .
V: TRBV18
DNA: TGTGCCAGCTCACCGAACACTGAAGCTTTCTTT
CDR3: CASSPNTEAFF

size: .
J: TRBJ1-4
D: .
V: TRBV6-5
DNA: TGTGCCAGCAGGTCCCGGGATGGCCTTAGGGAAAAACTGTTTTTT
CDR3: CASRSRDGLREKLFF

size: .
J: TRBJ2-6
D: .
V: TRBV7-2
DNA: TGTGCCAGCAGCTTAGGGATAACTGGGGCCAACGTCCTGACTTTC
CDR3: CASSLGITGANVLTF

size: .
J: TRBJ2-3
D: .
V: TRBV7-2
DNA: TGTGCCAGCAGCTTAGCCGGGGCAGATACGCAGTATTTT
CDR3: CASSLAGADTQYF

size: .
J: TRBJ2-3
D: .
V: TRBV9
DNA: TGTGCCAGCAGCGTAGGAGGGGGGGCCAGCTCAGATACGCAGTATTTT
CDR3: CASSVGGGASSDTQYF

size: .
J: TRBJ1-1
D: TRBD1
V: TRBV2
DNA: TGTGCCAGCAGCCCGACAGGGATTACAGAAGCTTTCTTT
CDR3: CASSPTGITEAFF

size: .
J: TRBJ2-7
D: .
V: TRBV15
DNA: TGTGCCACCAGCACGGGCGGACTCTACTCTTGGGAGCAGTACTTC
CDR3: CATSTGGLYSWEQYF

size: .
J: TRBJ2-1
D: TRBD2
V: TRBV29-1
DNA: TGCAGCGTTGGGATGGCTAGCGGGGGTAGAAATGAGCAGTTCTTC
CDR3: CSVGMASGGRNEQFF

size: once
J: TRBJ2-7
D: .
V: TRBV19
DNA: TGTGCCAGTAGTATAACGTTTAAGGTCTCCGAGCAGTACTTC
CDR3: CASSITFKVSEQYF

size: .
J: TRBJ2-3
D: .
V: TRBV12-3/TRBV12-4
DNA: TGTGCCAGCAGTCTGGGCCGCACAGATACGCAGTATTTT
CDR3: CASSLGRTDTQYF

size: .
J: TRBJ2-5
D: TRBD1
V: TRBV19
DNA: TGTGCCAGTACCGGGACAGCTCAAGAGACCCAGTACTTC
CDR3: CASTGTAQETQYF

size: .
J: TRBJ2-7
D: .
V: TRBV5-1
DNA: TGCGCCAGCAGCTTGGGCTCGTCAGGTCTGTTCTACGAGCAGTACTTC
CDR3: CASSLGSSGLFYEQYF

size: .
J: TRBJ1-1
D: .
V: TRBV9
DNA: TGTGCCAGCAGCGTAGGTGCAGGGTGGACTGAAGCTTTCTTT
CDR3: CASSVGAGWTEAFF

size: .
J: TRBJ1-5
D: TRBD1
V: TRBV4-2
DNA: TGTGCCAGCAGCCAGACAGGGAGTAGCAATCAGCCCCAGCATTTT
CDR3: CASSQTGSSNQPQHF

size: .
J: TRBJ2-5
D: TRBD2
V: TRBV11-2
DNA: TGTGCCAGCAGCTTAGTTGTACTAGCGGGTCAGGGGACCCAGTACTTC
CDR3: CASSLVVLAGQGTQYF

size: .
J: TRBJ2-7
D: .
V: TRBV5-8
DNA: TGTGCCAGCAGGGGCAGGGGATACGAGCAGTACTTC
CDR3: CASRGRGYEQYF

size: once
J: TRBJ1-3
D: .
V: TRBV5-8
DNA: TGTGCCAGCAGCTTACGGTCCTTCTCTGGAAACACCATATATTTT
CDR3: CASSLRSFSGNTIYF

size: .
J: TRBJ1-2
D: .
V: TRBV7-9
DNA: TGTGCCAGCAGCTTGGGAACACAGGACCCTGATGCTAACTATGGCTACACCTTC
CDR3: CASSLGTQDPDANYGYTF

size: .
J: TRBJ2-1
D: .
V: TRBV7-3
DNA: TGTGCCAGCAGCTCGTGGATTGGCAATGAGCAGTTCTTC
CDR3: CASSSWIGNEQFF

size: .
J: TRBJ1-5
D: TRBD1
V: TRBV28
DNA: TGTGCCAGCAGTTCCCCCTCGACAGGGGGGGTCAATCAGCCCCAGCATTTT
CDR3: CASSSPSTGGVNQPQHF

size: once
J: TRBJ1-3
D: TRBD1
V: TRBV28
DNA: TGTGCCAGCAGTTTACATTCCGGGACAGGGTATTTT
CDR3: CASSLHSGTGYF

size: .
J: TRBJ2-2
D: .
V: TRBV9
DNA: TGTGCCAGCAGCTCCCGTAGACCCTTGCTTGGGAACACCGGGGAGCTGTTTTTT
CDR3: CASSSRRPLLGNTGELFF

size: .
J: TRBJ1-6
D: TRBD1
V: TRBV3-1/TRBV3-2
DNA: TGTGCCAGCAGCCAAGCGGGACAGGGGGATTCACCCCTCCACTTT
CDR3: CASSQAGQGDSPLHF

size: .
J: TRBJ1-4
D: .
V: TRBV11-3
DNA: TGTGCCAGCAGCTTCTTAGCTAATGAAAAACTGTTTTTT
CDR3: CASSFLANEKLFF

size: few
J: TRBJ1-1
D: .
V: TRBV6-1
DNA: TGTGCCAGCAGTGATAACGAGAACACTGAAGCTTTCTTT
CDR3: CASSDNENTEAFF

size: .
J: TRBJ1-1
D: .
V: TRBV7-9
DNA: TGTGCCAGCAGCTTAGCGGAGGGGCAGGGATGGGGCACTGAAGCTTTCTTT
CDR3: CASSLAEGQGWGTEAFF

size: .
J: TRBJ1-1
D: TRBD1
V: TRBV7-2
DNA: TGTGCCAGCAGCCCACTGACAGGGTTGAACACTGAAGCTTTCTTT
CDR3: CASSPLTGLNTEAFF

size: .
J: TRBJ1-3
D: .
V: TRBV25-1
DNA: TGTGCCAGCAGTGTGAACTCCCACTCTGGAAACACCATATATTTT
CDR3: CASSVNSHSGNTIYF

size: once
J: TRBJ1-1
D: TRBD1
V: TRBV7-9
DNA: TGTGCCAGCAGCCTGACAGGGTCGAACACTGAAGCTTTCTTT
CDR3: CASSLTGSNTEAFF

size: .
J: TRBJ1-1
D: .
V: TRBV12-3/TRBV12-4
DNA: TGTGCCAGCAGTTTGACAGGGAACACTGAAGCTTTCTTT
CDR3: CASSLTGNTEAFF

size: .
J: TRBJ1-3
D: .
V: TRBV30
DNA: TGTGCCTGGACGAGCTCTGGAAACACCATATATTTT
CDR3: CAWTSSGNTIYF

size: .
J: TRBJ1-2
D: .
V: TRBV5-8
DNA: TGTGCCAGCAGCCGCCGAGGTCTCTATGGCTACACCTTC
CDR3: CASSRRGLYGYTF

size: .
J: TRBJ1-6
D: .
V: TRBV5-1
DNA: TGCGCCAGCAGACCGACAGGTGATAATTCACCCCTCCACTTT
CDR3: CASRPTGDNSPLHF

size: .
J: TRBJ2-2
D: .
V: TRBV18
DNA: TGTGCCAGCTCATCAGAGACAGCAACCGGGGAGCTGTTTTTT
CDR3: CASSSETATGELFF

size: .
J: TRBJ1-2
D: .
V: TRBV11-2
DNA: TGTGCCAGCAGCTTAGATCCTTCCGGGGCCCGAAGGCTAGGCTACACCTTC
CDR3: CASSLDPSGARRLGYTF

size: .
J: TRBJ1-2
D: .
V: TRBV30
DNA: TGTGCCTGGAGACGGGTGCCCAATAACTATGGCTACACCTTC
CDR3: CAWRRVPNNYGYTF

size: .
J: TRBJ2-7
D: TRBD2
V: TRBV6-6
DNA: TGTGCCAGCAGCCCGACTAGCGGGAGTGTCGAGCAGTACTTC
CDR3: CASSPTSGSVEQYF

size: .
J: TRBJ2-5
D: .
V: TRBV4-2
DNA: TGTGCCAGCAGCCAATCAGACAGGGAGGACGAGACCCAGTACTTC
CDR3: CASSQSDREDETQYF

size: .
J: TRBJ2-7
D: .
V: TRBV30
DNA: TGTGCCTGGAGTGCGGGCCGGGAGCAGAAGTACTTC
CDR3: CAWSAGREQKYF

size: .
J: TRBJ2-1
D: .
V: TRBV9
DNA: TGTGCCAGCACTCCGGCAGGGGTCAATGAGCAGTTCTTC
CDR3: CASTPAGVNEQFF

size: .
J: TRBJ1-2
D: .
V: TRBV5-1
DNA: TGCGCCAGCAGCTTGGCGAGAAGGCCATCAGAAGGCGGCTACACCTTC
CDR3: CASSLARRPSEGGYTF

size: .
J: TRBJ1-1
D: .
V: TRBV28
DNA: TGTGCCAGCAGTTTCTCGGGAGGGGGTTTCTTT
CDR3: CASSFSGGGFF

size: .
J: TRBJ2-1
D: TRBD2
V: TRBV20-1
DNA: TGCAGTGCTAGTCCTAGCGGGAGAGTATACAATGAGCAGTTCTTC
CDR3: CSASPSGRVYNEQFF

size: .
J: TRBJ2-2
D: TRBD2
V: TRBV7-3
DNA: TGTGCCAGCACCCCGGGGAGGGCCGGGGAGCTGTTTTTT
CDR3: CASTPGRAGELFF

size: .
J: TRBJ1-1
D: .
V: TRBV12-5
DNA: TGTGCTAGTGGTTTGGTCCAGGGAATGAACACTGAAGCTTTCTTT
CDR3: CASGLVQGMNTEAFF

size: .
J: TRBJ1-2
D: .
V: TRBV10-3
DNA: TGTGCCATCCTAGACATCGCTAACTATGGCTACACCTTC
CDR3: CAILDIANYGYTF

size: .
J: TRBJ1-5
D: .
V: TRBV12-3/TRBV12-4
DNA: TGTGCCAGCACCGCGAACGGGCAGCCCCAGCATTTT
CDR3: CASTANGQPQHF

size: .
J: TRBJ1-3
D: .
V: TRBV5-6
DNA: TGTGCCAGCAGCTTACCCACGGTGAGCTCTGGAAACACCATATATTTT
CDR3: CASSLPTVSSGNTIYF

size: .
J: TRBJ2-7
D: TRBD2
V: TRBV28
DNA: TGTGCCAGCAGATCCGGGACTAGCGGGAGTGCAGCGTACGAGCAGTACTTC
CDR3: CASRSGTSGSAAYEQYF

size: few
J: TRBJ2-5
D: .
V: TRBV7-3
DNA: TGTGCCAGCAGCTTTGGACCCAGCGGAGAAGAGACCCAGTACTTC
CDR3: CASSFGPSGEETQYF

size: .
J: TRBJ1-5
D: TRBD1
V: TRBV5-4
DNA: TGTGCCAGCAGCCTATGGACAGGGATGGGCAATCAGCCCCAGCATTTT
CDR3: CASSLWTGMGNQPQHF

size: .
J: TRBJ1-2
D: TRBD1
V: TRBV5-8
DNA: TGTGCCAGCAGCAATAACTTCGGGACAGGGGTCTTGGGGAACTATGGCTACACCTTC
CDR3: CASSNNFGTGVLGNYGYTF

size: .
J: TRBJ2-7
D: TRBD2
V: TRBV28
DNA: TGTGCCAGCAGTCCCCCTAGCGGGGCCTACGAGCAGTACTTC
CDR3: CASSPPSGAYEQYF

size: .
J: TRBJ1-5
D: TRBD1
V: TRBV19
DNA: TGTGCCAGTAGTACTCGGACAGGGCGGGATCAGCCCCAGCATTTT
CDR3: CASSTRTGRDQPQHF

size: .
J: TRBJ1-1
D: .
V: TRBV7-2
DNA: TGTGCCAGCAGCTTAGGTTACCAGGGAGCTTTCTTT
CDR3: CASSLGYQGAFF